These 2 T cell receptor beta chains share one sample of origin, sequenced in a study of T cell responses to AZD1222 COVID-19 vaccine. Sequencing used immunoSEQ multiplex PCR; TCRdb keeps in-frame clones, though not all of them. In the table there are 140,000 to 150,000 clones, 70% to 90% of which are singletons. This specimen consisted of peripheral blood, obtained on day 0 of AZD1222 vaccination. Receptors originate from an adult in good health.

The rearrangement joins TRBV6-5 to TRBJ1-6; 7 bases match TRBD1. The V gene end was trimmed by 7 bases and the J gene end by 7 bases; junction bases not matched to a gene: 7. CDR1 and CDR2 from the germline V gene are MNHEY and SVGAGI. The CDR3 sequence is 14 residues long. CDR3 amino acids: CASTLDRWNSPLHF. The CDR3 DNA sequence: TGTGCCAGCACCTTGGACAGGTGGAATTCACCCCTCCACTTT.

The chain joins TRBV21-1 to TRBJ1-1; TRBD1, as called in the table, went unchecked against the DNA. TRBV21-1 is a listed pseudogene. The CDR3 totals 15 residues. The CDR3 here is CASSKGVRVVTEAFF. The CDR3 nucleotides are TGTGCCAGCAGCAAAGGAGTCAGGGTGGTCACTGAAGCTTTCTTT.